Described below is a single TCR beta chain sequence and its context. Germline loops: CDR1 LGHDT, CDR2 YNNKEL (reference sequence). Trimming took off 3 bases at V and 3 bases at J, with 11 bases between the two ends. The CDR3 has 14 amino acids. The data stem from a study of blood T cell repertoires in COVID-19. Study in general: The cDNA or gDNA used as material had been derived from T cells, B-cell-depleted T cells, or PBMCs.

Profiled with immunoSEQ multiplex PCR; TCRdb holds only in-frame clones, not every one. The sample has fewer than 200,000 clones, approximately 86% seen once; the top ten hold just over 2.5%. What was sequenced was peripheral blood. The TCR comes from a woman aged 80 or over with COVID-19, enrolled during active disease. This sequence joins TRBV3-1 (or the pseudogene TRBV3-2) and TRBJ1-1, with D unclear. The DNA for the CDR3 is TGTGCCAGCAGCCAGGTCCCCGGGGACACTGAAGCTTTCTTT. It codes for CASSQVPGDTEAFF.